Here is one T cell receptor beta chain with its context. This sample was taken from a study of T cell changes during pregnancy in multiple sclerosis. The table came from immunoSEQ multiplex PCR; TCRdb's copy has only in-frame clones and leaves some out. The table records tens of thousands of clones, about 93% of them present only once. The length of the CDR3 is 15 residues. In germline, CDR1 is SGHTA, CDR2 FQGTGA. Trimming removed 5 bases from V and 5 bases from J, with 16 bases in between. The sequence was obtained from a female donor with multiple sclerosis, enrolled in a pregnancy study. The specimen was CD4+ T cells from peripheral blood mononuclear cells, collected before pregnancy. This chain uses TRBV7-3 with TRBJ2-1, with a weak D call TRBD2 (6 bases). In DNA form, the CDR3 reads TGTGCCAGCAGCCTTCGAAGGACTACTGACAATGAGCAGTTCTTC. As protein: CASSLRRTTDNEQFF.